This T cell receptor (beta chain) was found in a study of identical twins. The study, taken as a whole, reports: Memory repertoires showed no such pattern, whereas abundant cord blood beta clonotypes carried fewer insertions.

Each CDR3 protein is one row after TCRdb ran MiXCR on the 5' RACE reads. This repertoire shows about 520,000 distinct CDR3 sequences, under 25% found once; its top ten account for roughly 0.91%. The CDR3 spans 15 residues. Trimming shortened V by 6 bases and J by 2 bases, and 16 bases separated the two germline ends. On this clonotype: Antigen unknown.

This sample also belongs to another study, concerning T cells expressing NK-cell markers. Turning to that study: The CD3+CD56-NKG2C+ fraction of a few donors was also led by these clonotypes.

This TCR was recovered from a woman under 30 in good health. The V call is TRBV12-3 or TRBV12-4, the J call TRBJ1-1, with D tentatively TRBD1 (6 bases). The sequencing sample was made of CD4+ T cells sorted from blood. CDR3 DNA sequence: TGTGCCAGCAGCGGCAGGGGTAGGGGAAACACTGAAGCTTTCTTT. It is translated as CASSGRGRGNTEAFF.